This T cell receptor (beta chain) was sequenced for a study of regulatory T cells in long-lasting Graves disease. The ends were cut back, 2 bases at V and 3 bases at J, with 13 bases in the middle. CDR3 length equals 15 residues. Germline CDR1 is MNHEY and CDR2 is SMNVEV (reference sequence). The time point is: newly diagnosed GD, antithyroid drugs for less than 3 months. PBMCs provided the RNA from which the TCR library was made. This clonotype was counted many times. Building the TCR beta libraries relied on iRepertoire HTBI primers, and CDR3 regions underwent Arm-PCR. Each CDR3 protein is one row after TCRdb ran MiXCR on the multiplex PCR reads. The profile covers roughly 320,000 distinct CDR3 sequences, with 15% to 20% appearing a single time and 30% taken by the ten largest. The sample was also linked to a second study, of T cells in Graves' hyperthyroidism and ophthalmopathy.

The rearrangement joins TRBV27 to TRBJ2-5; D gene uncertain. Sequencing was performed on peripheral blood mononuclear cells (PBMCs), taken at new diagnosis, from a patient treated with antithyroid drugs. This clonotype originated in a middle-aged man with Graves disease. The DNA of the CDR3 is TGTGCCAGCAGTTTACTCCCAGCGTCAAAAGAGACCCAGTACTTC. This codes for CASSLLPASKETQYF.